A selection of T cell receptor beta chains follows, all from one sample in a study of shared clonotypes between healthy human individuals. Sequenced by immunoSEQ multiplex PCR; TCRdb stores in-frame clones only, minus some. The table includes some 2,500,000 clones, 92% detected once. Sequenced: naive CD4+ T cells from PBMCs. These TCRs come from a man aged 18 to 35 in good health. Some clones in this sample may be carry-over from other donors' samples. CDR3s include the opening cysteine and the closing phenylalanine or tryptophan. The order of the fields is D gene, V gene, J gene, clone size, CDR3 protein, CDR3 DNA. A D gene is named only where the DNA matches it firmly. The size of a clone is reported for some rows only, either as once, few or many, or as a class for expanded clones.

D: NA; V: TRBV28; J: TRBJ1-1; size: NA; CDR3: CASSNFQGHLNTEAFF; DNA: TGTGCCAGCAGTAATTTCCAGGGACACCTGAACACTGAAGCTTTCTTT
D: NA; V: TRBV29-1; J: TRBJ2-3; size: NA; CDR3: CSVFGGSLPDTQYF; DNA: TGCAGCGTTTTCGGTGGGAGCTTGCCAGATACGCAGTATTTT
D: NA; V: TRBV2; J: TRBJ2-2; size: NA; CDR3: CASSGGLGQFANTGELFF; DNA: TGTGCCAGCAGTGGGGGTTTGGGACAATTCGCGAACACCGGGGAGCTGTTTTTT
D: TRBD2; V: TRBV6-6; J: TRBJ2-1; size: NA; CDR3: CASSSKLAASYNEQFF; DNA: TGTGCCAGCAGTTCCAAACTAGCGGCCTCCTACAATGAGCAGTTCTTC
D: NA; V: TRBV6-1; J: TRBJ1-2; size: once; CDR3: CASSEALGRNYGYTF; DNA: TGTGCCAGCAGTGAAGCGCTTGGTCGGAACTATGGCTACACCTTC
D: NA; V: TRBV25-1; J: TRBJ1-2; size: NA; CDR3: CASSGQTRDYGYTF; DNA: TGTGCCAGCAGTGGACAGACAAGGGACTATGGCTACACCTTC
D: TRBD1; V: TRBV29-1; J: TRBJ1-3; size: NA; CDR3: CSVAGGGRGNTIYF; DNA: TGCAGCGTTGCGGGAGGGGGCAGAGGAAACACCATATATTTT
D: NA; V: TRBV29-1; J: TRBJ1-2; size: once; CDR3: CSVESPNYGYTF; DNA: TGCAGCGTTGAAAGTCCTAACTATGGCTACACCTTC
D: TRBD2; V: TRBV6-1; J: TRBJ2-7; size: NA; CDR3: CASSEALAGTYEQYF; DNA: TGTGCCAGCAGTGAAGCTCTAGCGGGAACCTACGAGCAGTACTTC
D: TRBD1; V: TRBV6-5; J: TRBJ1-2; size: NA; CDR3: CASRTGGQNYGYTF; DNA: TGTGCCAGCAGAACGGGGGGACAGAACTATGGCTACACCTTC
D: NA; V: TRBV5-1; J: TRBJ2-5; size: few; CDR3: CASSVQGQETQYF; DNA: TGCGCCAGCAGCGTACAGGGTCAAGAGACCCAGTACTTC
D: NA; V: TRBV15; J: TRBJ2-1; size: NA; CDR3: CATSRAGAYNEQFF; DNA: TGTGCCACCAGCAGAGCCGGGGCATACAATGAGCAGTTCTTC
D: NA; V: TRBV28; J: TRBJ1-2; size: NA; CDR3: CASTPGALNYGYTF; DNA: TGTGCCAGCACCCCAGGGGCCCTAAACTATGGCTACACCTTC
D: NA; V: TRBV18; J: TRBJ2-3; size: NA; CDR3: CASSPPPAGTDTQYF; DNA: TGTGCCAGCTCACCCCCACCCGCGGGCACAGATACGCAGTATTTT
D: TRBD1; V: TRBV18; J: TRBJ2-7; size: NA; CDR3: CASSPGQANEQYF; DNA: TGTGCCAGCTCACCGGGACAGGCGAACGAGCAGTACTTC
D: NA; V: TRBV7-8; J: TRBJ2-4; size: NA; CDR3: CASSARRGRVGIQYF; DNA: TGTGCCAGCAGCGCCAGGAGGGGCCGGGTGGGCATTCAGTACTTC
D: NA; V: TRBV6-5; J: TRBJ1-1; size: NA; CDR3: CASQGPGWNTEAFF; DNA: TGTGCCAGCCAAGGGCCAGGGTGGAACACTGAAGCTTTCTTT
D: NA; V: TRBV5-8; J: TRBJ2-3; size: NA; CDR3: CASRGTASTQYF; DNA: TGTGCCAGCAGGGGCACGGCTAGTACGCAGTATTTT